This T cell receptor (beta chain) was recorded in a study of blood T cell repertoires in COVID-19. Study-wide background: Spain, Italy and the United States supplied samples that represented acute and convalescent COVID-19. Sources were T cells, B-cell-depleted T cells, or PBMCs; the material itself was cDNA or gDNA.

The sample holds one count of this clone. Under the authors' procedure: Amplification from reference gene primers served as the basis for estimated nucleated cell counts. The assay was immunoSEQ multiplex PCR, and TCRdb's table has in-frame clones only and misses some. V, J and clone size derive from that table, while D and trimming were established from the DNA sequence. Of roughly 190,000 clones in the sample, 70% to 90% were seen once. From germline, CDR1 is LNHDA and CDR2 SQIVND (reference sequence). This CDR3 is 14 amino acids long. V gave up 7 bases and J gave up 4 bases, with 16 bases separating them.

The chain uses TRBV19 and TRBJ1-2; possibly TRBD1 for D (5 bases). Sequenced input: peripheral blood. The source of this sequence is an older woman with COVID-19, enrolled during active disease. The CDR3 spells CASKTTDSTYGYTF. CDR3 nucleotide sequence: TGTGCCAGTAAAACAACCGACAGTACCTATGGCTACACCTTC.